A single sample is the source of the 18 T cell receptor beta chains below, sequenced in a study of control samples from healthy donors and cancer patients. TCRdb's table, derived via immunoSEQ multiplex PCR, lists solely in-frame clones and lacks some. The sample yields tens of thousands of clones, under 95% seen once. Sequenced input: PBMCs. The receptors were gathered from a middle-aged woman with head and neck cancer.

This clone was picked up one time. This chain uses TRBV5-1 with TRBJ2-5; 8 bases are a match to TRBD2. In germline, CDR1 is SGHRS, CDR2 YFSETQ. This CDR3 has 15 amino acids. V gave up 4 bases and J gave up 5 bases; unmatched junction bases: 10. As DNA, the CDR3 is TGCGCCAGCAGCCAAATAGCGGGAATGAGGGAGACCCAGTACTTC. It specifies CASSQIAGMRETQYF. The entire variable domain, with the rest obtained from reference TRBV5-1 and TRBJ2-5, is as follows: KAGVTQTPRYLIKTRGQQVTLSCSPISGHRSVSWYQQTPGQGLQFLFEYFSETQRNKGNFPGRFSGRQFSNSRSEMNVSTLELGDSALYLCASSQIAGMRETQYFGPGTRLLVL.

The chain couples TRBV10-3 to TRBJ2-7, with TRBD2 identical over 12 bases. Unmatched junction bases numbered 7, after V lost 5 bases and J lost 2 bases. Per germline, CDR1 ENHRY and CDR2 SYGVKD. The CDR3 spans 16 residues. The CDR3 loop reads CAISIGLAGGTYEQYF. The CDR3 DNA sequence: TGTGCCATCAGTATAGGCCTAGCGGGGGGGACCTACGAGCAGTACTTC.

V usage is TRBV12-3 or TRBV12-4 and J usage is TRBJ2-5; D possibly matches TRBD1 or TRBD2 (5 bases each). V was clipped by 2 bases and J by 7 bases, with 8 bases between them. The CDR3 covers 12 residues. CDR3 in amino acids: CASSLTGGTQYF. CDR3 DNA sequence: TGTGCCAGCAGTTTAACAGGAGGGACCCAGTACTTC.

This chain uses TRBV18 with TRBJ1-2; unclear D gene. There are 15 residues in the CDR3. Germline assignment: CDR1 KGHSH and CDR2 LQKENI. V shed 3 bases and J shed 7 bases, with 18 bases lying between them. CDR3 protein: CASSPEGGALSGYTF. CDR3 coding DNA: TGTGCCAGCTCACCCGAAGGCGGAGCCCTCTCTGGCTACACCTTC.

J is TRBJ2-1 and V is TRBV6-1; a weak D match, TRBD1 (6 bases). Trimming stripped 0 bases from V and 8 bases from J, with 14 bases between. This CDR3 has 15 amino acids. Germline V CDR1 and CDR2: MNHNS, SASEGT. The CDR3 nucleotides read TGTGCCAGCAGTGAAGCGAGCCAGGGGATATATGAGCAGTTCTTC. This encodes CASSEASQGIYEQFF.

V usage is TRBV30 and J usage is TRBJ2-7, with TRBD2 identical over 13 bases. The CDR3 sequence is 13 residues long. The germline gives CDR1 GTSNPN, CDR2 SVGIG (reference sequence). Unmatched junction bases numbered 4, after V lost 4 bases and J lost 7 bases. CDR3 coding DNA: TGTGCCTGGACAGGACTAGCGGGAGAGGAGCAGTACTTC. This gives the protein CAWTGLAGEEQYF.

This chain joins TRBV6-5 and TRBJ1-3; tentatively, D is TRBD1 (5 bases). The CDR3 has 16 amino acids. Trimming removed 2 bases at V and 0 bases at J, with 11 bases between. Germline V gene sequence: CDR1 MNHEY, CDR2 SVGAGI. Written as DNA, the CDR3 is TGTGCCAGCAGTTACACCACAGGACCCTCTGGAAACACCATATATTTT. Translating it yields CASSYTTGPSGNTIYF.

The V gene is TRBV5-1, the J gene TRBJ2-3; 11 bases fit TRBD2. The CDR3 totals 16 residues. V lost 5 bases and J lost 2; bases outside the gene matches: 7. Per the germline V gene, CDR1 is SGHRS and CDR2 is YFSETQ. As DNA, the CDR3 is TGCGCCAGCAGAGGGGGGACTAGCGGTATCACAGATACGCAGTATTTT. It yields the protein CASRGGTSGITDTQYF.

The chain combines TRBV12-3 or TRBV12-4 with TRBJ1-2; no clear D gene. Trimming took 3 bases from V and 3 from J, leaving 8 bases between them. CDR3 size: 13 residues. The DNA of the CDR3 is TGTGCCAGCAGTTTCCGAGGATACTATGGCTACACCTTC. Amino acid sequence: CASSFRGYYGYTF.

Turning to this clone: At the DNA level, this CDR3 is encoded by other sequences in the same sample as well. The chain joins TRBV7-9 to TRBJ1-1; no clear D gene. The CDR3 consists of 11 residues. Trimming stripped 5 bases from V and 7 bases from J, with 8 bases between. The V gene's germline CDR1 is SEHNR and CDR2 FQNEAQ (reference sequence). DNA of the CDR3: TGTGCCAGCAGCCTGACCGGTGAAGCTTTCTTT. Its protein is CASSLTGEAFF.

This sequence joins TRBV2 and TRBJ1-5; possibly TRBD1 for D (5 bases). This CDR3 has 16 amino acids. In germline, CDR1 is SNHLY, CDR2 FYNNEI. Trimming removed 6 bases at V and 4 bases at J, with 19 bases between. The CDR3 spells CASRNRPRHRNQPQHF. The CDR3 DNA reads TGTGCCAGCAGAAACAGGCCCCGACATCGGAATCAGCCCCAGCATTTT.

J is TRBJ2-1 and V is TRBV5-1; no clear D gene. Germline values: CDR1 SGHRS, CDR2 YFSETQ. CDR3 size: 12 residues. Trimming shortened V by 0 bases and J by 8 bases, and 6 bases separated the two germline ends. CDR3 nucleotides: TGCGCCAGCAGCTTGGGGGCTTATGAGCAGTTCTTC. It translates to CASSLGAYEQFF.

This clone appeared a single time. The rearrangement uses TRBV6-1 and TRBJ2-1; D ambiguous. Per the germline V gene, CDR1 is MNHNS and CDR2 is SASEGT. The CDR3 loop spans 11 amino acids. Trimming removed 3 bases at V and 5 bases at J, with 2 bases between. In DNA form, the CDR3 reads TGTGCCAGCAGTGACGACAATGAGCAGTTCTTC. As protein: CASSDDNEQFF.

V usage is TRBV5-1 and J usage is TRBJ1-1; D gene unclear. CDR1 is SGHRS and CDR2 is YFSETQ in the germline V gene. With 3 bases removed from V and 4 bases from J, the gap between germline ends came to 7 bases. The CDR3 spans 12 residues. In DNA form, the CDR3 reads TGCGCCAGCAGCTCTCCTGGCACTGAAGCTTTCTTT. Its translation is CASSSPGTEAFF.

The chain has TRBV27 and TRBJ1-5, with 10 bases that match TRBD1. V was pared by 6 bases and J by 0 bases, with 11 bases of the junction left unmatched. The germline V gene has CDR1 MNHEY and CDR2 SMNVEV (reference sequence). The CDR3 is 18 amino acids. CDR3 in DNA: TGTGCCAGCAGCCGTCGGACAGGGGGACCTAATAGCAATCAGCCCCAGCATTTT. Translated, it gives CASSRRTGGPNSNQPQHF.

This clone occurred once. The rearrangement uses TRBV7-9 and TRBJ1-1; TRBD1 might be the D (5 bases). The CDR3 covers 13 residues. Germline V CDR1 and CDR2: SEHNR, FQNEAQ (reference sequence). V was pared by 6 bases and J by 5 bases, with 13 bases between. The CDR3 nucleotides read TGTGCCAGCAGTCGGGACCCCGGGACTGAAGCTTTCTTT. Amino acid sequence: CASSRDPGTEAFF. The full variable domain, completed using reference TRBV7-9 and TRBJ1-1, is DTGVSQNPRHKITKRGQNVTFRCDPISEHNRLYWYRQTLGQGPEFLTYFQNEAQLEKSRLLSDRFSAERPKGSFSTLEIQRTEQGDSAMYLCASSRDPGTEAFFGQGTRLTVV.

The gene calls are TRBV19 and TRBJ2-6; 7 nucleotides agree with TRBD1. Germline CDR1 LNHDA, CDR2 SQIVND (reference sequence). This CDR3 comprises 18 residues. The ends lost 1 base at V and 1 base at J; junction bases unmatched: 7. In nucleotides, the CDR3 is TGTGCCAGTAGTATAGTAACAGGGGCAGGGTCTGGGGCCAACGTCCTGACTTTC. Its protein product is CASSIVTGAGSGANVLTF. The whole variable domain, remainder taken from reference TRBV19 and TRBJ2-6, is DGGITQSPKYLFRKEGQNVTLSCEQNLNHDAMYWYRQDPGQGLRLIYYSQIVNDFQKGDIAEGYSVSREKKESFPLTVTSAQKNPTAFYLCASSIVTGAGSGANVLTFGAGSRLTVL.

V usage is TRBV2 and J usage is TRBJ2-1; 13 bases line up with TRBD2. The germline CDR1 and CDR2 sequences are SNHLY and FYNNEI. V dropped 6 bases and J dropped 0; count of bases not matched to a gene: 5. The CDR3 runs to 17 residues. This chain's CDR3 is CASRGGTSGTSYNEQFF. CDR3 DNA: TGTGCCAGCAGGGGGGGGACTAGCGGGACCTCCTACAATGAGCAGTTCTTC.